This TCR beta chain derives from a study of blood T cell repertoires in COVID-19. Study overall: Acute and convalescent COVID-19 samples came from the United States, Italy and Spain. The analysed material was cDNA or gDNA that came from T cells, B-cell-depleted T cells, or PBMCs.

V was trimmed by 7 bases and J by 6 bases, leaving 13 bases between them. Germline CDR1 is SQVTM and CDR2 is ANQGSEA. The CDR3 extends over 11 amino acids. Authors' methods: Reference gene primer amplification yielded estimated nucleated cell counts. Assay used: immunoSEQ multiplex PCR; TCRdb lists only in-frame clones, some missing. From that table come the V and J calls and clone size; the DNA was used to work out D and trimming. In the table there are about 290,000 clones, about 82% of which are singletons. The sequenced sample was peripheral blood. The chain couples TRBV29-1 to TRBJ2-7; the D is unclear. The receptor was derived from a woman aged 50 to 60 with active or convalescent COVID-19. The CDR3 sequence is CSATGPGEQYF. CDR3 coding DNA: TGCAGCGCTACCGGTCCGGGCGAGCAGTACTTC.